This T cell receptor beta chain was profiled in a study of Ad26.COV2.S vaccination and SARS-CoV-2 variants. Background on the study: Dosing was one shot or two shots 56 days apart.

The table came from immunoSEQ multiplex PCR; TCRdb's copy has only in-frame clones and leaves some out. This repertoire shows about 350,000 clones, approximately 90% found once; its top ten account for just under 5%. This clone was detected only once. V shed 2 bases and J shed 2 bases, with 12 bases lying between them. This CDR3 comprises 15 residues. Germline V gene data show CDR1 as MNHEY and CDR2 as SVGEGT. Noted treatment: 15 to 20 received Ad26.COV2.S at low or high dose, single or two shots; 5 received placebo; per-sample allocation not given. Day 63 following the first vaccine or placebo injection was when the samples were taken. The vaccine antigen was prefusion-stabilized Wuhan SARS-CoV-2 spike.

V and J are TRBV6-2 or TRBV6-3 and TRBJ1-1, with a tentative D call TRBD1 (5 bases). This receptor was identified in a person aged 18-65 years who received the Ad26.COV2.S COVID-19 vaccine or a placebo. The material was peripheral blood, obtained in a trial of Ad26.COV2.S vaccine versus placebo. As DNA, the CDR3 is TGTGCCAGCAGTTACCGAGGACAAATTAACACTGAAGCTTTCTTT. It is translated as CASSYRGQINTEAFF.